This TCR beta chain was sequenced in a study of T-cell memory formation after mild COVID-19. Study details: TCR clusters showed largely donor specificity.

General study points: Pre-infection memory harbored some responding clones, suggesting cross-reactive memory joined. CD8+ contracting clones occupied EMRA, while CD4+ ones occupied mainly CM and EM.

A note on this clonotype: Its specificity is not known.

V was clipped by 4 bases and J by 5 bases, with 10 bases between them. CDR1 is SGDLS, CDR2 YYNGEE, per germline. CDR3 size: 13 residues. TCR alpha and TCR beta cDNA libraries carrying sample barcodes and UMIs came from 5'RACE with constant-segment primers. MiXCR, run by TCRdb on the 5' RACE reads, gives a single entry per CDR3 protein. The table has about 140,000 distinct CDR3 sequences, around 15% seen once. The rearrangement uses TRBV9 and TRBJ2-1; D gene ambiguous. Sequenced material: PBMCs or a T cell subset sorted from them (not recorded which). The clonotype originates from an adult woman who had mild COVID-19 (a few samples of this study predate the infection). Cell type and time point are not known. The CDR3 region is CASSPYLDNEQFF. The CDR3, as DNA: TGTGCCAGCAGCCCCTACCTGGACAATGAGCAGTTCTTC.